The TCR beta chain described here comes from a study of T cells in Graves' hyperthyroidism and ophthalmopathy. General study findings and limits: A 13 V-J model separated ophthalmopathy from stable hyperthyroidism.

Researchers took RNA transcripts and amplified the TCR beta CDR3 regions from them. The TCR CDR3 was amplified in a first-round RT-PCR using the HTBI primer set. From the multiplex PCR reads, TCRdb called clonotypes with MiXCR, one entry per CDR3 protein. The sample has about 560,000 distinct CDR3 sequences; about 15% are singletons. The V gene lost 3 bases and the J gene lost 6 bases, with 18 bases spanning the gap. Looked up from germline, CDR1 is SGHTA and CDR2 is FQGTGA. The CDR3 has 15 residues. This clonotype was observed at least ten times. The antigen remains unidentified. Material: blood. The rearrangement uses TRBV7-3 and TRBJ2-7; either TRBD1 or TRBD2 may supply D (5 bases each). The clonotype originates from a woman between 40 and 50 years old with Graves' hyperthyroidism. CDR3 amino acids: CASSLTPGTPFEQYF. The CDR3, as DNA: TGTGCCAGCAGCTTGACACCGGGGACGCCTTTCGAGCAGTACTTC.